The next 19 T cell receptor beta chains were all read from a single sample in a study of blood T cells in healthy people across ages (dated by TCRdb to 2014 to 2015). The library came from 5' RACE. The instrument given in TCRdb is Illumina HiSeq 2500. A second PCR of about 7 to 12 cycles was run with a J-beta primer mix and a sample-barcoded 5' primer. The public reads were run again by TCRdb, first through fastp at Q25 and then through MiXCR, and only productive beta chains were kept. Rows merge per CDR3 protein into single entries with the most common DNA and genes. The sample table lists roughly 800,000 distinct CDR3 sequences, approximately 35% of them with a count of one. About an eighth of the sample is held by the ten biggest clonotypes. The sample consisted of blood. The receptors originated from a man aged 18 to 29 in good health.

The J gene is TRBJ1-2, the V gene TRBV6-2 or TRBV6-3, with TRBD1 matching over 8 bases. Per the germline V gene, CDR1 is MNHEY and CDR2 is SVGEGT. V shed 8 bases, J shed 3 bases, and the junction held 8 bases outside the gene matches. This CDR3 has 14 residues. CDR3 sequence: CASAETGDDYGYTF. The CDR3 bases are TGTGCCAGCGCAGAGACAGGGGACGACTATGGCTACACCTTC.

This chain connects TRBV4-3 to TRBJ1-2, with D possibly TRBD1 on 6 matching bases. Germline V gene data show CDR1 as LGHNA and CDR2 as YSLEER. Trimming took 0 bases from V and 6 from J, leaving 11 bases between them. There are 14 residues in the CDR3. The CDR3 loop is CASSQDWSGDGYTF. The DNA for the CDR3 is TGCGCCAGCAGCCAAGATTGGTCAGGGGATGGCTACACCTTC.

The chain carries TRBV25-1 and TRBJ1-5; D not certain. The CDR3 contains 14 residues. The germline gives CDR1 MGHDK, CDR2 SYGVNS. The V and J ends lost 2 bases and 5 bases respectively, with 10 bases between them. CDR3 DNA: TGTGCCAGCAGTGAACTCGGTAGGGATCAGCCCCAGCATTTT. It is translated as CASSELGRDQPQHF.

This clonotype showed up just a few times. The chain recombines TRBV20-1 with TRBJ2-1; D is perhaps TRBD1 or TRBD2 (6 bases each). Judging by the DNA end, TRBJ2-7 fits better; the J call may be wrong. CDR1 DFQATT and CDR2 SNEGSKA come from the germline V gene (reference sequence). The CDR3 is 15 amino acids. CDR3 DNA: TGCAGTGCTAGAGTGGAGGGGGGCCTCTACAATGAGCAGTACTTC. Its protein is CSARVEGGLYNEQYF.

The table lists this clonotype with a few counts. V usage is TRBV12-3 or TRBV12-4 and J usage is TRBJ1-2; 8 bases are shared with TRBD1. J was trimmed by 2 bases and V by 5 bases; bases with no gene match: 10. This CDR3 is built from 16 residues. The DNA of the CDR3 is TGTGCCAGCAGTCAATACAGGGGGGAGTTCAACTATGGCTACACCTTC. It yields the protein CASSQYRGEFNYGYTF.

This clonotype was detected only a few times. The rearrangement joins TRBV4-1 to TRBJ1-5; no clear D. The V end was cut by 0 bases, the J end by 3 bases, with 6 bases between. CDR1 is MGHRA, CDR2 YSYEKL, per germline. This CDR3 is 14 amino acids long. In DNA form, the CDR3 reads TGCGCCAGCAGCCAAGAGGACTCCAATCAGCCCCAGCATTTT. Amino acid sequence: CASSQEDSNQPQHF.

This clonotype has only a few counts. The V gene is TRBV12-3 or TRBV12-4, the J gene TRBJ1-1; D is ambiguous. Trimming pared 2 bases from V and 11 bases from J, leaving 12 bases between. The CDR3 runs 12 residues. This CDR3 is CASSLPPGFAFF. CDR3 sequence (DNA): TGTGCCAGCAGTTTACCGCCGGGGTTCGCTTTCTTT.

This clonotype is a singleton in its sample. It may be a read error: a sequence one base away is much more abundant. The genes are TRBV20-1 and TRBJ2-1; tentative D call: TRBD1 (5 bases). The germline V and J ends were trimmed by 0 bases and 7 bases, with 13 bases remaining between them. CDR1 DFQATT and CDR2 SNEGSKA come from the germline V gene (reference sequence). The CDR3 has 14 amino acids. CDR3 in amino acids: CSARERKGWNEQFF. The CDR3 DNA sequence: TGCAGTGCTAGAGAAAGGAAGGGGTGGAATGAGCAGTTCTTC.

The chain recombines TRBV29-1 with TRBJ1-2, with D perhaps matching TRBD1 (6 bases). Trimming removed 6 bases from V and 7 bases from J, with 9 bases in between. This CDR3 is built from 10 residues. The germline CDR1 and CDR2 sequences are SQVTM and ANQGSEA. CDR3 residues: CSVQTGGYTF. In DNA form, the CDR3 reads TGCAGCGTCCAGACAGGTGGCTACACCTTC.

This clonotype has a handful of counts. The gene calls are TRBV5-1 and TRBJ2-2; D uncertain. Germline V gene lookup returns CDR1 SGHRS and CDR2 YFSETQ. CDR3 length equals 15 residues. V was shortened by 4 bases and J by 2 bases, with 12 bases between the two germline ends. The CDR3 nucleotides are TGCGCCAGCAGCCCCGGCGATGCTAACACCGGGGAGCTGTTTTTT. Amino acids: CASSPGDANTGELFF.

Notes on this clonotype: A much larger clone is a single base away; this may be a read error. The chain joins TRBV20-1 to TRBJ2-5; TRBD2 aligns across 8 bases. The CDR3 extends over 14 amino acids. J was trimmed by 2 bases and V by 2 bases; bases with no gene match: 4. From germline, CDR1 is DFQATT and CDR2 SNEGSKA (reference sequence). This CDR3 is CSARLTGGQETQYF. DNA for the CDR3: TGCAGTGCTAGACTAACGGGGGGGCAAGAGACCCAGTACTTC.

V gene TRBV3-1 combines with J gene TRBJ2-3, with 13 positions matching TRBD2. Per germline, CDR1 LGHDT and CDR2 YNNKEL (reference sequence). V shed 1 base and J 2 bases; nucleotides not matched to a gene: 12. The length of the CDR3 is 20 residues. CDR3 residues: CASSQVTLGLAGVHTDTQYF. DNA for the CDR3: TGTGCCAGCAGCCAAGTAACGTTAGGACTAGCGGGGGTTCACACAGATACGCAGTATTTT.

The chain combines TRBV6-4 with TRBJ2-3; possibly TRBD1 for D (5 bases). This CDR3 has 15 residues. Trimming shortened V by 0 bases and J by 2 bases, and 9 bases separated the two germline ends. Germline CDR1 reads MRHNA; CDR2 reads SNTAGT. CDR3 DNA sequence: TGTGCCAGCAGTGACTCGAAGGACACCACAGATACGCAGTATTTT. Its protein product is CASSDSKDTTDTQYF.

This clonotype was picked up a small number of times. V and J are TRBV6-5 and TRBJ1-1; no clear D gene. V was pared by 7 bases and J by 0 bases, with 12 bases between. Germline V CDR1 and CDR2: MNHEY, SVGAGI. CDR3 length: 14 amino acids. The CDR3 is CASIPRSMNTEAFF. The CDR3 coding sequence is TGTGCCAGCATCCCCAGATCCATGAACACTGAAGCTTTCTTT.

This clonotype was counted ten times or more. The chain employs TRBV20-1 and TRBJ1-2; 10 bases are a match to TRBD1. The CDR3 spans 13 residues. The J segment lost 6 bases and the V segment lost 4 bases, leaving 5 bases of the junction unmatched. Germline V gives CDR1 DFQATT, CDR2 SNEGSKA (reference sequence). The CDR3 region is CSATGTGEDGYTF. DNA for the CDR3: TGCAGTGCTACCGGGACAGGGGAGGATGGCTACACCTTC.

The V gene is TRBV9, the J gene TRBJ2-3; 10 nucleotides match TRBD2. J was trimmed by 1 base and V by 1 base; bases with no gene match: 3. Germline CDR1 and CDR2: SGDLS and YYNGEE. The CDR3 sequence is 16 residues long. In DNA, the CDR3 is TGTGCCAGCAGCGTATTAACTAGCGGGGGCACAGATACGCAGTATTTT. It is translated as CASSVLTSGGTDTQYF.

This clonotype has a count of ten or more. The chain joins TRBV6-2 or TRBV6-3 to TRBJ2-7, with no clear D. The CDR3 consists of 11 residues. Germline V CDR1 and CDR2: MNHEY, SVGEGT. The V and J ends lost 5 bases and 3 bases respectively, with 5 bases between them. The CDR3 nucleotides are TGTGCCAGCAGTGCCTACTACGAGCAGTACTTC. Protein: CASSAYYEQYF.

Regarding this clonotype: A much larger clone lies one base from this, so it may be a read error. Here the CDR3 reads CASSFGTSGGTETQYF. The CDR3 DNA follows: TGTGCCAGCAGCTTCGGGACTAGCGGGGGCACAGAGACGCAGTATTTT. This chain links TRBV11-3 with TRBJ2-3; 14 positions agree with TRBD2. This CDR3 is built from 16 residues. The germline V gene encodes CDR1 SGHNT and CDR2 YENEEA. Full variable domain (rest looked up from reference TRBV11-3 and TRBJ2-3): EAGVVQSPRYKIIEKKQPVAFWCNPISGHNTLYWYLQNLGQGPELLIRYENEEAVDDSQLPKDRFSAERLKGVDSTLKIQPAELGDSAVYLCASSFGTSGGTETQYFGPGTRLTVL.

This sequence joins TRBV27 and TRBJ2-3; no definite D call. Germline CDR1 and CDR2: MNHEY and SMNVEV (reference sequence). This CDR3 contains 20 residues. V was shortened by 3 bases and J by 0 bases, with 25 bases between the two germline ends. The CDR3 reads CASSFIGGLDLSSSTDTQYF. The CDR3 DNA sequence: TGTGCCAGCAGTTTTATTGGTGGGCTAGACTTAAGTTCTAGCACAGATACGCAGTATTTT.